This TCR beta chain is drawn from a study of T cell responses to AZD1222 COVID-19 vaccine. Study observations and caveats: At 160-218 and 743-854, vaccine-associated CD4 TCRs were dominant, and they spanned spike. The donors showed a predominance of white British ancestry and of females, with possible underestimation of clonal diversity.

Assay used: immunoSEQ multiplex PCR; TCRdb lists only in-frame clones, some missing. The table shows some 130,000 clones, with about 93% occurring only once. With 7 bases removed from V and 1 base from J, the gap between germline ends came to 7 bases. The CDR3 totals 12 residues. CDR1 MDHEN and CDR2 SYDVKM come from the germline V gene. Regarding this clone: Its cognate antigen is unknown.

The chain recombines TRBV28 with TRBJ1-2; possible D gene TRBD1, 5 bases. The source was peripheral blood, collected 28 days after the second AZD1222 dose. The source is an adult who received the AZD1222 COVID-19 vaccine. The DNA of the CDR3 is TGTGCCAGCACCAGGGTTAACTATGGCTACACCTTC. Protein product: CASTRVNYGYTF.